Listed here are 27 T cell receptor beta chains from one sample, sequenced in a study of T-cell reconstitution after alpha-beta-depleted transplantation in children. The library targeted TCRbeta and was prepared with unique molecular identifiers. MiXCR was run by TCRdb on the PCR reads, yielding one entry per CDR3 protein. The table includes a few hundred thousand distinct CDR3 sequences, about 7% detected once. Sequences were derived from PBMCs, sampled before TCRalphabeta/CD19-depleted stem cell transplant. These receptors all stem from a boy aged 2-15 years with acute lymphoblastic leukemia, due to receive a stem cell transplant.

This clonotype occurred many times. The chain employs TRBV4-3 and TRBJ1-5; tentative D call: TRBD1 (5 bases). CDR1 and CDR2 (germline): LGHNA, YSLEER. The CDR3 loop spans 13 amino acids. Deletions cut 0 bases from V and 7 bases from J, with 7 bases between. The CDR3 reads CASSQDGGQPQHF. The CDR3 coding sequence is TGCGCCAGCAGCCAAGATGGGGGACAGCCCCAGCATTTT.

Ten or more counts support this clonotype. The chain has TRBV5-1 and TRBJ1-1; D gene uncertain. CDR1 and CDR2 (germline): SGHRS, YFSETQ. CDR3 length: 13 residues. Trimming took 4 bases from V and 0 from J, leaving 7 bases between them. The CDR3: CASSVDVNTEAFF. For the CDR3, the DNA is TGCGCCAGCAGCGTTGACGTGAACACTGAAGCTTTCTTT.

This clonotype has a handful of counts. This chain joins TRBV11-1 and TRBJ2-7, with TRBD1 as a possible D gene (6 bases). This CDR3 is built from 18 residues. The ends were cut back, 5 bases at V and 2 bases at J, with 25 bases in the middle. Germline V gene sequence: CDR1 SGHAT, CDR2 FQDESV (reference sequence). The CDR3: CASSPHSDRIENPYEQYF. The CDR3 nucleotides read TGTGCCAGCAGCCCTCACTCCGACAGGATTGAGAACCCCTACGAGCAGTACTTC. Combining the CDR3 with reference TRBV11-1 and TRBJ2-7 gives the whole variable domain EAEVAQSPRYKITEKSQAVAFWCDPISGHATLYWYRQILGQGPELLVQFQDESVVDDSQLPKDRFSAERLKGVDSTLKIQPAELGDSAMYLCASSPHSDRIENPYEQYFGPGTRLTVT.

This clonotype was seen many times. The chain recombines TRBV2 with TRBJ1-1, with D possibly TRBD1 on 6 matching bases. In germline, CDR1 is SNHLY, CDR2 FYNNEI. The germline V and J ends were trimmed by 4 bases and 0 bases, with 9 bases remaining between them. The CDR3 consists of 14 residues. CDR3 loop: CASSVGGMNTEAFF. DNA of the CDR3: TGTGCCAGCAGTGTGGGGGGCATGAACACTGAAGCTTTCTTT.

This clonotype has a count of ten or more. The rearrangement links TRBV28 to TRBJ2-1; tentative D call: TRBD1 (5 bases). CDR1 MDHEN and CDR2 SYDVKM come from the germline V gene. V lost 3 bases and J 5 bases, leaving 14 bases between the germline ends. There are 15 residues in the CDR3. CDR3 region: CASSFLHDSDNEQFF. The CDR3 region has the DNA TGTGCCAGCAGTTTCCTCCACGACAGCGACAATGAGCAGTTCTTC.

This clonotype was observed many times. V and J are TRBV12-3 or TRBV12-4 and TRBJ2-3; D call uncertain. This CDR3 region has 10 residues. Trimming pared 5 bases from V and 5 bases from J, leaving 2 bases between. The CDR3 region is CASSIDTQYF. The CDR3 nucleotides are TGTGCCAGCAGTATAGATACGCAGTATTTT.

The CDR3 sequence is CSVADGGREKLFF. The CDR3 DNA reads as TGCAGCGTAGCGGACGGGGGGAGAGAAAAACTGTTTTTT. The chain is built from TRBV29-1 and TRBJ1-4; D is possibly TRBD1 (5 bases). CDR1 is SQVTM and CDR2 is ANQGSEA in the germline V gene. The V gene lost 6 bases and the J gene lost 8 bases, with 16 bases spanning the gap. The CDR3 is 13 residues long.

The V call is TRBV20-1, the J call TRBJ2-1; 8 bases are shared with TRBD2. From germline, CDR1 is DFQATT and CDR2 SNEGSKA (reference sequence). The CDR3 has 15 amino acids. V shed 6 bases and J 2 bases; nucleotides not matched to a gene: 9. The CDR3 sequence is CSAPPGRAAYNEQFF. The CDR3 region has the DNA TGCAGTGCCCCCCCCGGGAGGGCCGCCTACAATGAGCAGTTCTTC.

The J gene is TRBJ1-4, the V gene TRBV28; 7 bases line up with TRBD1. CDR1 and CDR2 (germline): MDHEN, SYDVKM. This CDR3 has 12 residues. The trim removed 5 bases at V and 16 bases at J, leaving 10 bases unmatched. CDR3 sequence: CASSPGTAMKFF. Here the CDR3 DNA reads TGTGCCAGCAGTCCCGGGACAGCGATGAAGTTTTTT.

Ten or more counts support this clonotype. The gene calls are TRBV5-1 and TRBJ1-1; D is ambiguous. Per the germline V gene, CDR1 is SGHRS and CDR2 is YFSETQ. The V end was cut by 0 bases, the J end by 5 bases, with 20 bases between. The CDR3 is made up of 17 amino acids. The CDR3 DNA follows: TGCGCCAGCAGCTTGGCAGAAGAGTGGCCCGGATCTACTGAAGCTTTCTTT. Its protein is CASSLAEEWPGSTEAFF.

The sample holds a few counts of this clonotype. The V call is TRBV15, the J call TRBJ2-1, with D possibly being TRBD1 (5 bases). The germline gives CDR1 LNHNV, CDR2 YYDKDF (reference sequence). V was clipped by 8 bases and J by 0 bases, with 11 bases between them. The CDR3 spans 14 residues. CDR3 sequence: CATWGGSSYNEQFF. The CDR3 DNA reads TGTGCCACCTGGGGCGGAAGCTCCTACAATGAGCAGTTCTTC.

There are many counts of this clonotype. CDR3 bases: TGCAGTGCCGCAACTAGCGGGAGTTACGAGCAGTACTTC. Translating it yields CSAATSGSYEQYF. The V call is TRBV20-1, the J call TRBJ2-7; 11 bases are a match to TRBD2. CDR1 and CDR2 (germline): DFQATT, SNEGSKA (reference sequence). The trim removed 6 bases at V and 4 bases at J, leaving 5 bases unmatched. The CDR3 extends over 13 amino acids.

This clonotype came up many times. The V call is TRBV29-1, the J call TRBJ1-2; TRBD1 matches at 7 bases. Germline V gene data show CDR1 as SQVTM and CDR2 as ANQGSEA. The CDR3 length is 14 residues. Unmatched junction bases numbered 9, after V lost 0 bases and J lost 8 bases. The CDR3 bases are TGCAGCGTTGAAGATCCCCCCAGGGGGGAGGGCTACACCTTC. Amino acid sequence: CSVEDPPRGEGYTF.

This clonotype was recorded many times. The DNA for the CDR3 is TGTGCCTGGTACCAGGGGAATGAAAAACTGTTTTTT. This gives the protein CAWYQGNEKLFF. The rearrangement links TRBV30 to TRBJ1-4; tentatively, D is TRBD1 (6 bases). Trimming stripped 5 bases from V and 5 bases from J, with 9 bases between. CDR1 is GTSNPN, CDR2 SVGIG, per germline (reference sequence). The length of the CDR3 is 12 residues.

The genes are TRBV15 and TRBJ2-7; D is unclear. Germline CDR1 LNHNV, CDR2 YYDKDF (reference sequence). V was cut by 3 bases and J by 0 bases, with 15 bases left in between. This CDR3 spans 16 amino acids. CDR3 DNA sequence: TGTGCCACCAGCAGGACCACAGTTGGGTTCTCCTACGAGCAGTACTTC. This encodes CATSRTTVGFSYEQYF.

This clonotype was counted many times. This sequence joins TRBV27 and TRBJ2-3; 9 bases are shared with TRBD2. Germline CDR1 reads MNHEY; CDR2 reads SMNVEV (reference sequence). The CDR3 is made up of 16 amino acids. The J segment lost 0 bases and the V segment lost 0 bases, leaving 1 base of the junction unmatched. CDR3 sequence (DNA): TGTGCCAGCAGTTTATCAACTAGCGGGAGCACAGATACGCAGTATTTT. Its protein is CASSLSTSGSTDTQYF.

The table lists this clonotype with many counts. This chain uses TRBV6-5 with TRBJ1-2; D perhaps matches TRBD1 (5 bases). The germline V and J ends were trimmed by 5 bases and 8 bases, with 15 bases remaining between them. Looked up from germline, CDR1 is MNHEY and CDR2 is SVGAGI. The CDR3 is 13 residues long. CDR3 protein: CASSNGALGGYTF. Written as DNA, the CDR3 is TGTGCCAGCAGTAACGGGGCGCTTGGGGGCTACACCTTC.

This clonotype has just a few counts. The gene calls are TRBV6-5 and TRBJ1-3; D unresolved. Trimming took off 4 bases at V and 0 bases at J, with 7 bases between the two ends. This CDR3 is built from 14 residues. CDR1 and CDR2 (germline): MNHEY, SVGAGI. The CDR3 nucleotides read TGTGCCAGCAGTTCCCGGATCTCTGGAAACACCATATATTTT. Translating it yields CASSSRISGNTIYF.

This clonotype was seen repeatedly, ten times or more. V gene TRBV28 combines with J gene TRBJ1-2; 7 nucleotides line up with TRBD1. With V trimmed by 2 bases and J by 5 bases, 5 bases remained unmatched. The CDR3 has 14 residues. CDR1 and CDR2 (germline): MDHEN, SYDVKM. The CDR3 bases are TGTGCCAGCAGTTTAAATCACAGGGGATATGGCTACACCTTC. Its protein is CASSLNHRGYGYTF.

This clonotype was seen at least ten times. For the CDR3, the DNA is TGTGCCAGCAGCCGTCGTACGGGCGAGCAGTTCTTC. Translated, it gives CASSRRTGEQFF. The chain is built from TRBV7-8 and TRBJ2-1, with unresolved D. Per germline, CDR1 SGHVS and CDR2 FQNEAQ. The CDR3 covers 12 residues. Trimming took off 5 bases at V and 10 bases at J, with 12 bases between the two ends.

This clonotype was observed many times. The V gene is TRBV6-1, the J gene TRBJ2-1; no clear D. The CDR3 length is 15 residues. Trimming removed 3 bases from V and 0 bases from J, with 9 bases in between. CDR1 MNHNS and CDR2 SASEGT come from the germline V gene. Here the CDR3 DNA reads TGTGCCAGCAGTGAGGGCAGGTCCTCCTACAATGAGCAGTTCTTC. Protein: CASSEGRSSYNEQFF.

This clonotype occurred many times. The chain links TRBV20-1 to TRBJ2-2, with no clear D. CDR3 length: 13 amino acids. From germline, CDR1 is DFQATT and CDR2 SNEGSKA (reference sequence). Trimming took 0 bases from V and 7 from J, leaving 9 bases between them. Written as DNA, the CDR3 is TGCAGTGCTAGAGATGCAGTCGTCGGGGAGCTGTTTTTT. It codes for CSARDAVVGELFF.

V usage is TRBV3-1 and J usage is TRBJ2-7; D is uncertain. Trimming took off 0 bases at V and 0 bases at J, with 15 bases between the two ends. The CDR3 spans 17 residues. Germline V CDR1 and CDR2: LGHDT, YNNKEL (reference sequence). The CDR3 coding sequence is TGTGCCAGCAGCCAAGACCCAATTGGGCCGGGCTCCTACGAGCAGTACTTC. As protein: CASSQDPIGPGSYEQYF.

This clonotype was seen ten or more times. V gene TRBV12-3 or TRBV12-4 combines with J gene TRBJ2-3; the match to TRBD2 covers 8 bases. The CDR3 is 20 residues long. With 6 bases clipped from V and 2 bases from J, the junction kept 22 bases outside the gene matches. The CDR3 DNA reads TGTGCCAGCAGCCCTCCGGGGAACCCTGTGGGGCGGGGGGTCACAGATACGCAGTATTTT. Protein: CASSPPGNPVGRGVTDTQYF.

The sample holds many counts of this clonotype. The CDR3 region has the DNA TGCAGCGTTGAAAAGCGGGAGATTCCCAGCGAGCAGTACTTC. The encoded protein is CSVEKREIPSEQYF. The chain carries TRBV29-1 and TRBJ2-7; 8 bases are shared with TRBD2. Germline CDR1 reads SQVTM; CDR2 reads ANQGSEA. V shed 2 bases and J 6 bases; nucleotides not matched to a gene: 9. The CDR3 totals 14 residues.

In its sample, this clonotype was seen a few times. The rearrangement joins TRBV7-2 to TRBJ2-5; D is unclear. Germline CDR1 reads SGHTA; CDR2 reads FQGNSA. V lost 3 bases to trimming and J lost 1 base, with 12 bases between them. CDR3 length: 15 amino acids. Here the CDR3 reads CASSFMRRFQETQYF. CDR3 bases: TGTGCCAGCAGCTTTATGAGGCGGTTCCAAGAGACCCAGTACTTC.

This clonotype was seen many times. V is TRBV5-5 and J is TRBJ2-3; 7 positions agree with TRBD2. The V gene end was trimmed by 3 bases and the J gene end by 2 bases; junction bases not matched to a gene: 6. CDR1 SGHKS and CDR2 YYEKEE come from the germline V gene (reference sequence). The CDR3 has 15 residues. For the CDR3, the DNA is TGTGCCAGCAGCTATACTAGCGCCACCACAGATACGCAGTATTTT. It yields the protein CASSYTSATTDTQYF.